Below, 14 T cell receptor beta chains from the same sample are listed, as sequenced in a study of lymphopenia after photon versus proton radiotherapy. The repertoire was sequenced with immunoSEQ multiplex PCR; TCRdb's copy has only in-frame clones and lacks some. The sample yields roughly 20,000 clones, 90% to 95% seen once. The sample in question was peripheral blood, obtained from a patient treated with photon-based radiotherapy. The receptors were sampled from a man aged 60 to 69 with pancreatic cancer.

The V and J genes are TRBV5-5 and TRBJ1-5; 12 bases are a match to TRBD1. Germline V gene data show CDR1 as SGHKS and CDR2 as YYEKEE (reference sequence). The CDR3 runs 16 residues. After removal of 2 bases from V and 4 bases from J, the junction contained 4 bases not matched to a gene. CDR3 protein: CASSLGTGGENQPQHF. The CDR3 region has the DNA TGTGCCAGCAGCTTAGGGACAGGGGGCGAAAATCAGCCCCAGCATTTT.

The V call is TRBV2, the J call TRBJ2-5, with D tentatively TRBD1 or TRBD2 (6 bases each). Between the trimmed V and J ends, which lost 1 base and 5 bases, there was a span of 11 bases. This CDR3 is built from 14 residues. Germline CDR1 and CDR2: SNHLY and FYNNEI. CDR3 amino acids: CASSEGGARETQYF. The CDR3 DNA follows: TGTGCCAGCAGTGAAGGGGGGGCGCGGGAGACCCAGTACTTC.

The chain uses TRBV5-4 and TRBJ2-5; D might be TRBD1 (6 bases). Germline loops: CDR1 SGHNT, CDR2 YYREEE (reference sequence). The CDR3 sequence is 18 residues long. Trimming took 4 bases from V and 8 from J, leaving 30 bases between them. The CDR3: CASSRAAGEIGGGVTQYF. The DNA of the CDR3 is TGTGCCAGCAGCCGGGCGGCAGGGGAGATAGGTGGGGGTGTCACCCAGTACTTC.

The genes are TRBV6-5 and TRBJ2-1; a possible D gene is TRBD2 (5 bases). In germline, CDR1 is MNHEY, CDR2 SVGAGI. V lost 2 bases to trimming and J lost 3 bases, with 11 bases between them. The CDR3 loop spans 15 amino acids. The CDR3 loop reads CASSYESGYYNEQFF. CDR3 sequence (DNA): TGTGCCAGCAGTTACGAGAGCGGATACTACAATGAGCAGTTCTTC.

This rearrangement joins TRBV2 to TRBJ2-5; no reliable D call. The germline V gene encodes CDR1 SNHLY and CDR2 FYNNEI. The V end was cut by 6 bases, the J end by 5 bases, with 10 bases between. The CDR3 contains 12 residues. The DNA for the CDR3 is TGTGCCAGCAGAAACGACGAGGAGACCCAGTACTTC. Its protein is CASRNDEETQYF.

The V and J genes are TRBV4-3 and TRBJ2-1; D is perhaps TRBD1 or TRBD2 (5 bases each). Per germline, CDR1 LGHNA and CDR2 YSLEER. CDR3 size: 15 residues. V lost 2 bases, J lost 9 bases, and 17 bases lay in between. CDR3 residues: CASSQSTGPSGEQFF. CDR3 DNA sequence: TGCGCCAGCAGCCAATCCACGGGACCTTCAGGTGAGCAGTTCTTC.

The CDR3: CATSRDTTDNYGYTF. The CDR3 DNA follows: TGTGCCACCAGCAGAGATACGACAGATAACTATGGCTACACCTTC. This chain connects TRBV15 to TRBJ1-2; tentatively, D is TRBD1 (5 bases). Germline values: CDR1 LNHNV, CDR2 YYDKDF (reference sequence). The V end was cut by 0 bases, the J end by 1 base, with 9 bases between. The CDR3 runs 15 residues.

The J gene is TRBJ1-6, the V gene TRBV5-4, with 10 bases fitting TRBD1. This CDR3 comprises 17 residues. The germline CDR1 and CDR2 sequences are SGHNT and YYREEE (reference sequence). The V and J ends lost 4 bases and 0 bases, in that order; junction bases with no gene match: 4. The CDR3 region is CASSPGTGVSYNSPLHF. CDR3 coding DNA: TGTGCCAGCAGCCCCGGGACAGGGGTCTCCTATAATTCACCCCTCCACTTT.

The chain joins TRBV27 to TRBJ1-1; 7 bases map to TRBD1. The V segment lost 1 base and the J segment 8 bases; nucleotides outside the gene matches: 10. The CDR3 is 15 residues long. Germline-derived CDR1 and CDR2 are MNHEY and SMNVEV (reference sequence). CDR3: CASSLYLTGVREAFF. For the CDR3, the DNA is TGTGCCAGCAGTTTATATCTTACAGGGGTGCGAGAAGCTTTCTTT.

The rearrangement joins TRBV7-3 to TRBJ2-1; possibly TRBD1 or TRBD2 for D (5 bases each). CDR3 length: 14 amino acids. V was cut by 3 bases and J by 2 bases, with 8 bases left in between. Germline V lookup: CDR1 SGHTA, CDR2 FQGTGA. The CDR3 DNA reads TGTGCCAGCAGCTTCGGGGCCCCCTACAATGAGCAGTTCTTC. Residues: CASSFGAPYNEQFF.

CDR3 in amino acids: CASNTGRNTEAFF. As DNA, the CDR3 is TGTGCCAGCAATACGGGCAGGAACACTGAAGCTTTCTTT. The rearrangement uses TRBV6-5 and TRBJ1-1; D ambiguous. Germline V gene sequence: CDR1 MNHEY, CDR2 SVGAGI. The CDR3 is 13 amino acids. Trimming took off 7 bases at V and 1 base at J, with 10 bases between the two ends.

This sequence joins TRBV18 and TRBJ1-6, with 7 bases that match TRBD1. Germline V lookup: CDR1 KGHSH, CDR2 LQKENI. V gave up 5 bases and J gave up 4 bases; unmatched junction bases: 11. The CDR3 is 17 amino acids. CDR3 protein: CASSKGQPKAYNSPLHF. The CDR3 DNA reads as TGTGCCAGCTCAAAGGGACAGCCAAAGGCATATAATTCACCCCTCCACTTT.

The chain recombines TRBV5-1 with TRBJ2-3, with 8 nucleotides matching TRBD2. Germline CDR1 is SGHRS and CDR2 is YFSETQ. This CDR3 comprises 16 residues. V lost 2 bases and J lost 0; bases outside the gene matches: 5. Here the CDR3 DNA reads TGCGCCAGCAGCTTTTTAGCGGGGACTAGCACAGATACGCAGTATTTT. This translates into CASSFLAGTSTDTQYF.

The V and J genes are TRBV6-5 and TRBJ2-7, with a possible D match to TRBD2 (6 bases). This CDR3 has 12 residues. Germline V gene lookup returns CDR1 MNHEY and CDR2 SVGAGI. Trimming took off 5 bases at V and 4 bases at J, with 9 bases between the two ends. In DNA form, the CDR3 reads TGTGCCAGCAGTCCCGGGGGATACGAGCAGTACTTC. Encoded protein: CASSPGGYEQYF.